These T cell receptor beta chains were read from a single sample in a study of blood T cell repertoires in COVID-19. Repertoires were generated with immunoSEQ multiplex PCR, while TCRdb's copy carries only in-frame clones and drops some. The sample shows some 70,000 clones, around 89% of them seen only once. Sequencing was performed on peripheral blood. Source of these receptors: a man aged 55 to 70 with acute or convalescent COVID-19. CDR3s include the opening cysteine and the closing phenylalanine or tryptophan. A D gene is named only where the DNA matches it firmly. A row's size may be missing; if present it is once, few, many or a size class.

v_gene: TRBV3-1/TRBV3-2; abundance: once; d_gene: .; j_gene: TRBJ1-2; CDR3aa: CASSQVPRGGYTF; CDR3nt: TGTGCCAGCAGCCAAGTTCCCCGGGGTGGCTACACCTTC
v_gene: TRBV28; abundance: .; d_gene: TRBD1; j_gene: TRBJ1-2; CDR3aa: CASSFSDRAYGYTF; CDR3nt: TGTGCCAGCAGTTTCTCGGACAGGGCCTATGGCTACACCTTC
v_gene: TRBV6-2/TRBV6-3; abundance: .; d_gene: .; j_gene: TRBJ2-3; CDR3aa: CASSYAADTQYF; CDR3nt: TGTGCCAGCAGTTACGCGGCAGATACGCAGTATTTT
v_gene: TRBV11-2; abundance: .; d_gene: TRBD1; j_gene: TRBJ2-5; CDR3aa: CASSSRDRKETQYF; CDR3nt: TGTGCCAGCAGCTCCCGGGACAGGAAAGAGACCCAGTACTTC
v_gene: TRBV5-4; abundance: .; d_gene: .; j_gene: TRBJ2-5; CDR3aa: CASSLGLSREETQYF; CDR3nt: TGTGCCAGCAGCTTGGGACTATCTCGGGAGGAGACCCAGTACTTC
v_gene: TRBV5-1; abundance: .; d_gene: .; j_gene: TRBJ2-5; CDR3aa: CASSVSAEETQYF; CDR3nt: TGCGCCAGCAGCGTCTCAGCGGAGGAGACCCAGTACTTC
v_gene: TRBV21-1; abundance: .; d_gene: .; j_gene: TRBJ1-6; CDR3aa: CASSKRETGYNSPLHF; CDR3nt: TGTGCCAGCAGCAAAAGAGAGACAGGTTATAATTCACCCCTCCACTTT
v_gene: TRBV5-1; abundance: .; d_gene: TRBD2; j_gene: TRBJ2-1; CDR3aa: CASSWTSAYNEQFF; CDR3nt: TGCGCCAGCAGCTGGACTAGCGCCTACAATGAGCAGTTCTTC
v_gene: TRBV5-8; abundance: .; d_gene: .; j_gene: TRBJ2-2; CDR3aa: CASRRGTGELFF; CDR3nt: TGTGCCAGCAGACGAGGGACCGGGGAGCTGTTTTTT
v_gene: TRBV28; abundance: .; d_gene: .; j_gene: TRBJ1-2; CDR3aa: CASDQGSARYGYTF; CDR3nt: TGTGCCAGCGATCAGGGGTCGGCTCGGTATGGCTACACCTTC
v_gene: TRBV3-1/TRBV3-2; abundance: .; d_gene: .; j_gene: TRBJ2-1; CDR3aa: CASSRARGYEQFF; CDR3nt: TGTGCCAGCAGCCGGGCCAGGGGCTATGAGCAGTTCTTC
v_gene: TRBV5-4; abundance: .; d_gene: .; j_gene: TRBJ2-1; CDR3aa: CASSLGAGATYNEQFF; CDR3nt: TGTGCCAGCAGCTTGGGGGCGGGGGCCACCTACAATGAGCAGTTCTTC
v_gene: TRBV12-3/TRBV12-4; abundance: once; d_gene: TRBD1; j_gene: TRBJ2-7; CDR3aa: CASSSGGGEQYF; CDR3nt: TGTGCCAGCAGCTCAGGGGGCGGTGAGCAGTACTTC
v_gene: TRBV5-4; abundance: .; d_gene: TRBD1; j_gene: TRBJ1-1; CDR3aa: CASSQRDRVNTEAFF; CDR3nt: TGTGCCAGCAGCCAAAGGGACAGGGTGAACACTGAAGCTTTCTTT